This TCR beta chain is drawn from a study of glioma-infiltrating T cells after dendritic cell vaccination. The primer mix had 60 V beta and 13 J beta primers. Profiled with immunoSEQ multiplex PCR; TCRdb holds only in-frame clones, not every one. The data hold fewer than 100,000 clones, with 80% to 90% observed a single time. The CDR3 spans 17 residues. The V gene end was trimmed by 3 bases and the J gene end by 5 bases; junction bases not matched to a gene: 15. Germline values: CDR1 MGHRA, CDR2 YSYEKL. Selection required adequate fresh-frozen tumor tissue plus more than two years' survival data. Isocitrate dehydrogenase mutation was absent in all glioblastoma patients.

The material sequenced was blood, taken before dendritic cell vaccination. The origin of this receptor is a human donor with glioblastoma. The chain has TRBV4-1 and TRBJ2-7; 8 bases line up with TRBD2. Here the CDR3 reads CASSHTVLAGRSNEQYF. The CDR3 DNA sequence: TGCGCCAGCAGCCATACCGTCCTAGCGGGTCGTTCCAACGAGCAGTACTTC.